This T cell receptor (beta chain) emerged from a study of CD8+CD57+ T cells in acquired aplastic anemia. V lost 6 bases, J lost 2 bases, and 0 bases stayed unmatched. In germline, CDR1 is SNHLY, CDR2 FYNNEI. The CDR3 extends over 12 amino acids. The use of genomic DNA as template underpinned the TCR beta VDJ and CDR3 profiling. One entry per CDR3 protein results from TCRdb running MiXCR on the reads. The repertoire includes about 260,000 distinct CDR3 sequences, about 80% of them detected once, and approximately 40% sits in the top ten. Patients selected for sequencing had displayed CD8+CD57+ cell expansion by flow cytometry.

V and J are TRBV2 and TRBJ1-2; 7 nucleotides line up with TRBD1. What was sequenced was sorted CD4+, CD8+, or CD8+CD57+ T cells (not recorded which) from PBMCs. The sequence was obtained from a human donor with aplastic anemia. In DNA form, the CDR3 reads TGTGCCAGCAGGGGACAGAACTATGGCTACACCTTC. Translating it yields CASRGQNYGYTF.